This T cell receptor (beta chain) was documented in a study of T cells in Graves' hyperthyroidism and ophthalmopathy (dated by TCRdb to the late 2010s). Looking at the study overall: Peripheral blood was collected at initial diagnosis, before any treatment. To identify TCR V-J signatures that set the groups apart, the researchers used a discovery cohort of more than 95 patients, made up of under 50 with Graves' ophthalmopathy and 57 with stable Graves' hyperthyroidism. Whether ophthalmopathy could be predicted prospectively was tested in an independent validation cohort made up of approximately 19 hyperthyroidism patients plus 17 patients who later progressed to ophthalmopathy. The 80 to 100 discovery patients were randomly divided into training and test sets at a 7:3 ratio. In addition, the study compared T-cell repertoires in thyroid tissue and in blood from five or six Graves' hyperthyroidism patients. After blood sampling, hyperthyroidism patients were treated with methimazole at a starting dose of 30 mg daily, and ophthalmopathy patients were treated with high-dose intravenous methylprednisolone. The paper describes TCR Vbeta CDR3 sequencing of 120 to 150 peripheral blood samples, made up of 43 ophthalmopathy patients, 70 to 80 hyperthyroidism patients and 17 progressor patients.

A patient counted as having stable Graves' hyperthyroidism if no progression to ophthalmopathy occurred over 18 months of follow-up. The hyperthyroidism patients were between 18 and 65 years old and newly diagnosed, with a disease duration of less than 2 months. Patients with uncontrolled infections, other autoimmune diseases, pregnancy or lactation were excluded. Clinical symptoms, serum thyroxine and TRAb, thyroid ultrasound, and orbital computed tomography formed the basis for the diagnoses. Ficoll-Paque density gradient centrifugation was used to isolate PBMCs from 8.5 to 10 ml of fresh peripheral blood. Total RNA was extracted with Trizol reagent, and quality was checked on an Agilent 2100 Bioanalyzer. The CDR3, from cysteine to phenylalanine, totals 18 residues. Only CDR3 DNA remains: 54 bases, in frame from the first base. V lost 6 bases and J lost 6 bases, and the count of bases not matched to a germline gene is 17.

This clonotype was detected ten times or more. This receptor's antigen is unknown. No qualities accompany the bases; no much larger clone lies one base away. Broader findings and caveats from the paper: In validation, progression to ophthalmopathy was predicted by the model with roughly 71% sensitivity and 72.22% specificity, a median of roughly 6.4 months before onset. In cross-validation, a model built on a 13 V-J signature told ophthalmopathy apart from stable hyperthyroidism with approximately 91% sensitivity and 81% to 82% specificity, and in testing the same model reached 80%/75%. Most expanded thyroid clonotypes (frequency above 0.001) were also detected in blood, suggesting blood repertoires may reflect thyroid immune responses. Sample size was not statistically predetermined, and investigators were not blinded to group allocation.

TCR beta CDR3 regions were amplified from RNA transcripts. The first round of RT-PCR for the TCR CDR3 was performed with the HTBI primer set and the Qiagen OneStep RT-PCR kit. Libraries were constructed in a second round of multiplex PCR, after which size selection and purification were performed. Libraries were sequenced paired-end with 100 bp reads on an Illumina HiSeq2000. The paper's processing steps were these. Raw data were processed with SOAPnuke, discarding reads with adapters, uncalled bases, mean Phred below 15, or no exact constant-primer or identifier match. COPE v1.2.5 was used to merge the high-quality paired reads, and each unique nucleotide sequence was defined as a clonotype. Clonotypes were aligned to IMGT TRBV, TRBD and TRBJ reference segments using MiTCR v1.1. Analysis was restricted to V-J combinations with a frequency above 0.0001, which covered 99% to 99.2% of repertoires. A TCS score was defined as the ratio of F50 (clonal expansion) to E x V (chaos), with BLOSUM62-based TCRdist applied between CDR3 peptides within each V-J. Welch's t-statistics and random forest reduced just over 500 V-J features to 10 to 15, which were used in a naive Bayes classifier (R e1071). TCRdb's own reprocessing of the public reads used fastp at Q25 and MiXCR and kept productive beta chains. A single entry per CDR3 protein holds the most common genes and DNA from its merged rows. For this entry, the V and J calls and clone size follow TCRdb and not the study's own pipeline. Recorded for this sample are around 350,000 distinct CDR3 sequences; around 14% of them occurred a single time. 9.2% of the sample is held by the ten biggest clonotypes.

The rearrangement joined TRBV12-3 or TRBV12-4 to TRBJ1-5; 10 of the junction bases match TRBD1. This TCR derives from a woman aged 18-29 years with Graves' hyperthyroidism. The sample was blood. In nucleotides, the sequence is TGTGCCAGCAGCAAATACATTCTCCGGGACAGGGGATTTCAGCCCCAGCATTTT. This codes for CASSKYILRDRGFQPQHF.